This T cell receptor (beta chain) comes out of a study of CD8+ T cells in alopecia areata. Sequencing templates came from extracted RNA that was reverse transcribed into cDNA. This table comes from immunoSEQ multiplex PCR, and its TCRdb copy is limited to in-frame clones, with some not included. The data contain about 210,000 clones, 35% to 40% of them seen just once; the ten biggest clones take up roughly 0.45%. Germline loops: CDR1 SGHRS, CDR2 YFSETQ. The CDR3 is 14 amino acids. The ends were cut back, 2 bases at V and 2 bases at J, with 10 bases in the middle. Noted treatment: oral pan-JAK inhibitor, 5-10 mg twice daily.

The TCR was taken from a human donor with alopecia areata. Sequenced here: CD4+ T cells sorted from blood, sampled around week 34, from a patient treated with tofacitinib. The chain carries TRBV5-1 and TRBJ2-5, with D maybe TRBD1 (5 bases). CDR3 sequence (DNA): TGCGCCAGCAGCTTAGGGGTTTCGCAAGAGACCCAGTACTTC. It is translated as CASSLGVSQETQYF. The whole variable domain, remainder taken from reference TRBV5-1 and TRBJ2-5, is KAGVTQTPRYLIKTRGQQVTLSCSPISGHRSVSWYQQTPGQGLQFLFEYFSETQRNKGNFPGRFSGRQFSNSRSEMNVSTLELGDSALYLCASSLGVSQETQYFGPGTRLLVL.